The 9 T cell receptor beta chains below come from one sample, sequenced in a study of T cells in Graves' hyperthyroidism and ophthalmopathy. Amplified regions were TCR beta CDR3 sequences from RNA transcripts. TCR CDR3 regions were first amplified by RT-PCR with HTBI primers. TCRdb redid the calling of the multiplex PCR reads with MiXCR, one entry per CDR3 protein. The sample has a few hundred thousand distinct CDR3 sequences, 15% to 17% seen once; the top ten hold 7.7%. Sequencing was performed on blood. These receptors all stem from a woman in her late teens or twenties with Graves' hyperthyroidism.

This clonotype has ten or more counts. This chain joins TRBV7-3 and TRBJ2-5; TRBD2 might be the D (5 bases). CDR3 size: 12 residues. Germline V gene lookup returns CDR1 SGHTA and CDR2 FQGTGA. V dropped 0 bases and J dropped 7 bases, with 6 bases sitting between them. The CDR3 spells CASSLTGGTQYF. CDR3 nucleotides: TGTGCCAGCAGCTTAACTGGAGGGACCCAGTACTTC.

The rearrangement joins TRBV6-1 to TRBJ2-2; no definite D call. Looked up from germline, CDR1 is MNHNS and CDR2 is SASEGT. Trimming took 2 bases from V and 4 from J, leaving 11 bases between them. CDR3 length: 15 amino acids. The CDR3 coding sequence is TGTGCCAGCAGTGAATACCCAGAGTCCACCGGGGAGCTGTTTTTT. Its protein is CASSEYPESTGELFF.

This clonotype was found many times. The chain couples TRBV18 to TRBJ1-2; TRBD1 is a possible D gene (5 bases). Germline V gene lookup returns CDR1 KGHSH and CDR2 LQKENI. This CDR3 spans 13 amino acids. V lost 2 bases and J lost 7, with 11 bases in between. In nucleotides, the CDR3 is TGTGCCAGCTCACCAGAGGCAGGGAGTGGCTACACCTTC. It is translated as CASSPEAGSGYTF. Based on the CDR3 plus reference TRBV18 and TRBJ1-2, the full variable domain is NAGVMQNPRHLVRRRGQEARLRCSPMKGHSHVYWYRQLPEEGLKFMVYLQKENIIDESGMPKERFSAEFPKEGPSILRIQQVVRGDSAAYFCASSPEAGSGYTFGSGTRLTVV.

This clonotype showed up many times. The chain links TRBV2 to TRBJ2-7, with D perhaps TRBD1 (7 bases). The V gene lost 6 bases and the J gene lost 5 bases, with 20 bases spanning the gap. The germline CDR1 and CDR2 sequences are SNHLY and FYNNEI. The CDR3 spans 15 residues. CDR3: CASSPGAGGLHEQYF. CDR3 coding DNA: TGTGCCAGCAGCCCCGGGGCAGGGGGACTCCACGAGCAGTACTTC.

V usage is TRBV30 and J usage is TRBJ2-3; D call uncertain. The germline V and J ends were trimmed by 4 bases and 2 bases, with 13 bases remaining between them. The CDR3 length is 14 residues. Germline values: CDR1 GTSNPN, CDR2 SVGIG (reference sequence). CDR3 sequence reads: CAWNKGVITDTQYF. CDR3 coding DNA: TGTGCCTGGAATAAGGGCGTCATCACAGATACGCAGTATTTT.

This clonotype was detected many times. The chain couples TRBV7-8 to TRBJ2-1, with 8 bases that match TRBD1. The J segment lost 6 bases and the V segment lost 4 bases, leaving 2 bases of the junction unmatched. CDR1 is SGHVS and CDR2 is FQNEAQ in the germline V gene. CDR3 length equals 13 residues. The CDR3 reads CASSWGQVNEQFF. The CDR3 DNA reads as TGTGCCAGCAGCTGGGGACAGGTCAATGAGCAGTTCTTC.

This clonotype occurred many times. The CDR3 nucleotides read TGTGCCAGCAGCTTCGGAGCTCTACAGGGGGTGAACACCGGGGAGCTGTTTTTT. This gives the protein CASSFGALQGVNTGELFF. The chain employs TRBV11-3 and TRBJ2-2; 8 nucleotides match TRBD1. The CDR3 has 18 amino acids. In germline, CDR1 is SGHNT, CDR2 YENEEA. The ends lost 3 bases at V and 1 base at J; junction bases unmatched: 10.

This clonotype was seen repeatedly, ten times or more. The DNA of the CDR3 is TGTGCCAGCAGTGCCCCGGGACAGGGACTTAATGAGCAGTTCTTC. It translates to CASSAPGQGLNEQFF. The rearrangement uses TRBV6-1 and TRBJ2-1; 9 bases agree with TRBD1. This CDR3 has 15 residues. Germline V gene sequence: CDR1 MNHNS, CDR2 SASEGT. V trimming: 4 bases; J trimming: 7 bases; junction bases outside the gene matches: 8.

This clonotype was recorded at least ten times. V is TRBV2 and J is TRBJ2-3, with 7 bases aligning to TRBD2. Germline trimming cut 2 bases from V and 4 bases from J; bases unmatched to any gene: 3. Germline values: CDR1 SNHLY, CDR2 FYNNEI. This CDR3 has 14 amino acids. This chain's CDR3 is CASSESGNADTQYF. The CDR3 DNA reads TGTGCCAGCAGTGAAAGCGGGAACGCAGATACGCAGTATTTT.